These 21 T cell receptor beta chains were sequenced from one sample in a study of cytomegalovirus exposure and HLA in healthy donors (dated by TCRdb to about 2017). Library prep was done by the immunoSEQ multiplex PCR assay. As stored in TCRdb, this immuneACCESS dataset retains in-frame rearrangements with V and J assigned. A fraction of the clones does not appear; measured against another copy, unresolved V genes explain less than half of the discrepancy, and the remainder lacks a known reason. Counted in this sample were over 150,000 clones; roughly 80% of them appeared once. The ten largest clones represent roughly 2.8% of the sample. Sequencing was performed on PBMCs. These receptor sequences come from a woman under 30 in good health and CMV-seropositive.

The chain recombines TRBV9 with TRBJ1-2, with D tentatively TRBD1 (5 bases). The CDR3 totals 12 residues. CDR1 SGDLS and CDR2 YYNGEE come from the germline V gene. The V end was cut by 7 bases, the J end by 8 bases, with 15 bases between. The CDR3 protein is CASQADTEGYTF. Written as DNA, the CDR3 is TGTGCCAGCCAGGCGGACACAGAGGGCTACACCTTC.

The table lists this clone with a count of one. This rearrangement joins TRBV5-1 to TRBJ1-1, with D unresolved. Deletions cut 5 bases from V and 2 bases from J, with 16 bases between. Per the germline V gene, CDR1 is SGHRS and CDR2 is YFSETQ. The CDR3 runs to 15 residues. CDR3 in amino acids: CASSAGSLFNTEAFF. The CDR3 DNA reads TGCGCCAGCAGTGCGGGCAGCCTATTTAACACTGAAGCTTTCTTT.

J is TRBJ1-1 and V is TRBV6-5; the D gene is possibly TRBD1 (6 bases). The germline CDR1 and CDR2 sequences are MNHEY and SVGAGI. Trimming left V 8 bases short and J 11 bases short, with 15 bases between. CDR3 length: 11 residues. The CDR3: CASERTGLAFF. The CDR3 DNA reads TGTGCCAGCGAAAGAACAGGGTTGGCTTTCTTT.

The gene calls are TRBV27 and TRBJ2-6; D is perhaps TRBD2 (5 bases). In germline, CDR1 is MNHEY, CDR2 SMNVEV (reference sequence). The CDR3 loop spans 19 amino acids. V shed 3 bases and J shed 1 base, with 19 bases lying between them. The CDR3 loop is CASSFFGREGSSGANVLTF. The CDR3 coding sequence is TGTGCCAGCAGTTTTTTCGGACGGGAAGGATCTTCTGGGGCCAACGTCCTGACTTTC.

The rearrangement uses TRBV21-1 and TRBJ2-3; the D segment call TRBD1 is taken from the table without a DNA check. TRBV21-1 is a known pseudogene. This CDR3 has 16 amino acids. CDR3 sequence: CASSLPMGRGTDTQYF. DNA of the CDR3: TGTGCCAGCAGCCTCCCGATGGGCAGGGGCACAGATACGCAGTATTTT.

The CDR3 is CAARKQGTGELFF. The CDR3 bases are TGTGCCGCCCGCAAACAGGGCACCGGGGAGCTGTTTTTT. The chain recombines TRBV13 with TRBJ2-2, with a tentative D call TRBD1 (6 bases). The germline gives CDR1 PRHDT, CDR2 FYEKMQ (reference sequence). CDR3 size: 13 residues. Between the trimmed V and J ends, which lost 11 bases and 4 bases, there was a span of 14 bases.

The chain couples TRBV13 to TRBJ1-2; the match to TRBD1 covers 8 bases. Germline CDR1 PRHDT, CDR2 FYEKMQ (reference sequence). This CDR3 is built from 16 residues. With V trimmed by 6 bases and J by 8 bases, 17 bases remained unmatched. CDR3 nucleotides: TGTGCCAGCAGTCGAATCCCCCCCGACAGGGGAATAGGCTACACCTTC. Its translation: CASSRIPPDRGIGYTF.

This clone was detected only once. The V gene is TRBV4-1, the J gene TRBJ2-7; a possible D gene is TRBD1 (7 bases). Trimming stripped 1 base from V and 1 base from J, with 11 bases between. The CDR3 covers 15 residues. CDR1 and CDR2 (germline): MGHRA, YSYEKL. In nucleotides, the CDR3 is TGCGCCAGCAGCCAAGTGGGGGGACAGTCCTACGAGCAGTACTTC. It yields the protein CASSQVGGQSYEQYF.

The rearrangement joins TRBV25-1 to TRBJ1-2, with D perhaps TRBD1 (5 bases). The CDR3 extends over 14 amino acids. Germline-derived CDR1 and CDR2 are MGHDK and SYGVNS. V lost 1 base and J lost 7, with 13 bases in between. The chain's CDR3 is CASSESPGIAGYTF. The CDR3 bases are TGTGCCAGCAGTGAATCGCCAGGGATTGCTGGCTACACCTTC.

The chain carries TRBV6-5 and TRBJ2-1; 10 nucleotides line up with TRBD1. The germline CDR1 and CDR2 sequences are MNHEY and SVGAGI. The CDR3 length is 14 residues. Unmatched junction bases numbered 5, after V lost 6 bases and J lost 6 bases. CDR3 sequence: CASRGTGEFNEQFF. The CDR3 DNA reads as TGTGCCAGCAGGGGGACAGGGGAGTTCAATGAGCAGTTCTTC.

The CDR3 nucleotides are TGTGCCAGCAGCTCGACCGGGACAGCCTTTGAGCAGTACTTC. Protein product: CASSSTGTAFEQYF. The chain joins TRBV5-4 to TRBJ2-7; TRBD1 matches 7 bases. The germline V gene encodes CDR1 SGHNT and CDR2 YYREEE (reference sequence). V lost 3 bases and J lost 7; bases outside the gene matches: 10. The CDR3 consists of 14 residues.

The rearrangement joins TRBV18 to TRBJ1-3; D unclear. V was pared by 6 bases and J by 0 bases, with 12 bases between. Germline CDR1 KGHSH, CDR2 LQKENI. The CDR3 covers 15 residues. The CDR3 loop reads CASSPGDYSGNTIYF. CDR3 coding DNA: TGTGCCAGCTCCCCCGGGGATTACTCTGGAAACACCATATATTTT.

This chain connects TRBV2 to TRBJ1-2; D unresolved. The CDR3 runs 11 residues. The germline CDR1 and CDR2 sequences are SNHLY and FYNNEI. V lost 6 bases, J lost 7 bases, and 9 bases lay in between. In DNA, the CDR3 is TGTGCCAGCAGAGAGGCTGGTGGCTACACCTTC. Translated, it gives CASREAGGYTF.

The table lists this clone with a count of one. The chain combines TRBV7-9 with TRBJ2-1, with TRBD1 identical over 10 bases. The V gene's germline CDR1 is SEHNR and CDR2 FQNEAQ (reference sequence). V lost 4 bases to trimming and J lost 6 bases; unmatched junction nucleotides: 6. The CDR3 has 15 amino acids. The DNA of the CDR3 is TGTGCCAGCAGCTCCGACAGGGGGCTATCCAATGAGCAGTTCTTC. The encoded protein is CASSSDRGLSNEQFF.

The CDR3 is CASSLEGVNSPLHF. CDR3 in DNA: TGTGCCAGCAGCTTAGAGGGCGTGAATTCACCCCTCCACTTT. The V gene is TRBV11-2, the J gene TRBJ1-6, with D unclear. The length of the CDR3 is 14 residues. Germline V lookup: CDR1 SGHAT, CDR2 FQNNGV. Between the trimmed V and J ends, which lost 0 bases and 7 bases, there was a span of 7 bases.

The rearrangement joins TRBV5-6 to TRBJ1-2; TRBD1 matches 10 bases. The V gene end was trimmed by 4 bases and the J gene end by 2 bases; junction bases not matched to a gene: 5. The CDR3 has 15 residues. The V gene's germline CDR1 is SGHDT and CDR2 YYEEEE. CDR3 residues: CASSVDRGQNYGYTF. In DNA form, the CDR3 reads TGTGCCAGCAGCGTCGACAGGGGGCAGAACTATGGCTACACCTTC.

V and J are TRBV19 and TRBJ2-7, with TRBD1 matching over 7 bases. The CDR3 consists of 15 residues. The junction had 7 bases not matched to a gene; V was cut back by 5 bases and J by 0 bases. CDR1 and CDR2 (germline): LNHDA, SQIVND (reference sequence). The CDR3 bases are TGTGCCAGTAGTGACGACAGGGCTAGCTCCTACGAGCAGTACTTC. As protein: CASSDDRASSYEQYF.

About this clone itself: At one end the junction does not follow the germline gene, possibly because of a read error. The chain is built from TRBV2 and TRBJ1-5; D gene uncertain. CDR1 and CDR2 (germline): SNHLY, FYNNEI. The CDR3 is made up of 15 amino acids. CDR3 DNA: TGTGCCAGCAGCTACAGCGGGGTTGAGAATCGGCCCCAGCATTTT. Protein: CASSYSGVENRPQHF.

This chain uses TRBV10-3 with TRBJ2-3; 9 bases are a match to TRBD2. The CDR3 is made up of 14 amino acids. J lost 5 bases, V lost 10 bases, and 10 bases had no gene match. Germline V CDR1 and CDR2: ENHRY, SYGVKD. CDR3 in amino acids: CATAGGGAIDTQYF. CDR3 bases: TGTGCCACCGCGGGCGGGGGGGCCATAGATACGCAGTATTTT.

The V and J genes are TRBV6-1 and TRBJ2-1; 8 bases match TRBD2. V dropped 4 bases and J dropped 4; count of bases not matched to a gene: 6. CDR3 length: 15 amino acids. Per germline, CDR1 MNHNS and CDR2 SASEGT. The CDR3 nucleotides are TGTGCCAGCAGTGGCCTGGCGGGGGGATACAATGAGCAGTTCTTC. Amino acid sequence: CASSGLAGGYNEQFF.

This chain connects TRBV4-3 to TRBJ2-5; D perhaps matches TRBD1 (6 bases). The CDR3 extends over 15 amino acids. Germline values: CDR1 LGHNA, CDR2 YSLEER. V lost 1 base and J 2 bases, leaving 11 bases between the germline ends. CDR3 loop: CASSQVTGWQETQYF. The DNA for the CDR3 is TGCGCCAGCAGCCAAGTTACAGGGTGGCAAGAGACCCAGTACTTC.